This section outlines one T cell receptor beta chain sequence together with its context. The CDR3 is made up of 15 amino acids. Germline V lookup: CDR1 SGHRS, CDR2 YFSETQ. V shed 0 bases and J shed 7 bases, with 16 bases lying between them. This record belongs to a study of T cells in Graves' hyperthyroidism and ophthalmopathy. RNA transcripts were the template for amplifying TCR beta CDR3 regions. First-round RT-PCR targeting the TCR CDR3 was performed with the HTBI primer set. TCRdb recomputed calls from the multiplex PCR reads with MiXCR, one row per CDR3 protein. In the table there are roughly 150,000 distinct CDR3 sequences, just under 9.5% of which are singletons.

The TCR comes from a woman aged 18-30 years with Graves' hyperthyroidism that later progressed to Graves' ophthalmopathy. V and J are TRBV5-1 and TRBJ1-2, with D possibly matching TRBD1 (5 bases). The sequenced material came from blood. This CDR3 reads CASSLGGAPGFGYTF. CDR3 DNA sequence: TGCGCCAGCAGCTTGGGGGGCGCCCCGGGATTTGGCTACACCTTC.